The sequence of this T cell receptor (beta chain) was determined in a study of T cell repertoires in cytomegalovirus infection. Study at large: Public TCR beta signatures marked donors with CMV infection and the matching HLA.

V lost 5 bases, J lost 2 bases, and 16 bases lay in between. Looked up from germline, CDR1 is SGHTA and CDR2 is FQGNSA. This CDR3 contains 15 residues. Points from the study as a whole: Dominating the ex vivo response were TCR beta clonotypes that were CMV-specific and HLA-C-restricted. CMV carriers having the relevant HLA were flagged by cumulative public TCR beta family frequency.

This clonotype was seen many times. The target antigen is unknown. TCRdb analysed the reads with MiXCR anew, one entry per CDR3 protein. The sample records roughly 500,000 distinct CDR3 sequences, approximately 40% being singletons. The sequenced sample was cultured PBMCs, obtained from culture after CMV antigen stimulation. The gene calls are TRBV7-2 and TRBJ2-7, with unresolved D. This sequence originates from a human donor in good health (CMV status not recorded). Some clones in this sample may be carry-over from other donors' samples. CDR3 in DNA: TGTGCCAGCAGCCGCGCCTCGGGTTTCCCCTACGAGCAGTACTTC. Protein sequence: CASSRASGFPYEQYF.